Each of the 26 T cell receptor beta chains below was sequenced from the same sample in a study of spatial heterogeneity in lung cancer. These TCRs' antigens remain unknown. Overall study results and limits: Within tumors, counts of expanded alpha and beta TCRs tracked tumor mutation counts.

Via MiXCR, TCRdb re-called the 5' RACE reads, giving one row per CDR3 protein. Here the sample spans about 11,000 distinct CDR3 sequences, over 4.5% being singletons. Time point indicated: sample taken at primary tumor resection. The sequenced sample was lung tumor tissue, obtained at surgery. All receptors derive from a male donor with early-stage non-small cell lung cancer.

There are many counts of this clonotype. The rearrangement joins TRBV5-1 to TRBJ2-3, with D unresolved. CDR3 length: 15 amino acids. From germline, CDR1 is SGHRS and CDR2 YFSETQ. Trimming pared 0 bases from V and 0 bases from J, leaving 8 bases between. DNA for the CDR3: TGCGCCAGCAGCTTGGGTCTAGATAGCACAGATACGCAGTATTTT. Protein sequence: CASSLGLDSTDTQYF. The full variable domain, with the rest looked up from reference TRBV5-1 and TRBJ2-3, is KAGVTQTPRYLIKTRGQQVTLSCSPISGHRSVSWYQQTPGQGLQFLFEYFSETQRNKGNFPGRFSGRQFSNSRSEMNVSTLELGDSALYLCASSLGLDSTDTQYFGPGTRLTVL.

This clonotype was picked up many times. CDR3 bases: TGTGCCAGCAGCTTTAGCGGGGATACGCAGTATTTT. This sequence encodes CASSFSGDTQYF. The V gene is TRBV7-8, the J gene TRBJ2-3; 7 bases map to TRBD2. V dropped 3 bases and J dropped 6; count of bases not matched to a gene: 0. CDR3 size: 12 residues. The germline CDR1 and CDR2 sequences are SGHVS and FQNEAQ.

This clonotype was detected many times. The CDR3 coding sequence is TGCAGTGCTTCCTCAGTAGGGACTAGCGGGAGCTACGAGCAGTACTTC. Its translation is CSASSVGTSGSYEQYF. The chain carries TRBV20-1 and TRBJ2-7, with 14 bases lining up with TRBD2. The CDR3 covers 16 residues. The germline V gene encodes CDR1 DFQATT and CDR2 SNEGSKA (reference sequence). V shed 5 bases, J shed 3 bases, and the junction held 9 bases outside the gene matches.

There are many counts of this clonotype. V is TRBV7-9 and J is TRBJ2-1; 13 bases are a match to TRBD2. J gave up 7 bases and V 5 bases, and 5 bases lay outside the gene matches. Looked up from germline, CDR1 is SEHNR and CDR2 is FQNEAQ (reference sequence). This CDR3 spans 15 amino acids. Here the CDR3 DNA reads TGTGCCAGCAGCAAACTAGCGGGAGGGTTGAATGAGCAGTTCTTC. Translation: CASSKLAGGLNEQFF.

This clonotype was counted many times. The chain carries TRBV5-6 and TRBJ1-5, with D hard to call. Germline CDR1 and CDR2: SGHDT and YYEEEE. The CDR3 has 12 amino acids. V lost 4 bases and J lost 5, with 7 bases in between. The CDR3 loop is CASSVSDQPQHF. DNA for the CDR3: TGTGCCAGCAGCGTTAGTGATCAGCCCCAGCATTTT. Based on the CDR3 plus reference TRBV5-6 and TRBJ1-5, the full variable domain is DAGVTQSPTHLIKTRGQQVTLRCSPKSGHDTVSWYQQALGQGPQFIFQYYEEEERQRGNFPDRFSGHQFPNYSSELNVNALLLGDSALYLCASSVSDQPQHFGDGTRLSIL.

This clonotype is judged medium-sized. The gene calls are TRBV4-3 and TRBJ2-2, with 10 bases that match TRBD1. The germline CDR1 and CDR2 sequences are LGHNA and YSLEER. V was clipped by 3 bases and J by 4 bases; unmatched bases: 2. The CDR3 is made up of 15 amino acids. CDR3 residues: CASSQGQGSTGELFF. As DNA, the CDR3 is TGCGCCAGCAGCCAGGGACAGGGGAGCACCGGGGAGCTGTTTTTT.

This clonotype was seen repeatedly, ten times or more. This CDR3 is CASSSLMFEQFF. The CDR3 nucleotides read TGTGCCAGTAGTTCCTTAATGTTCGAGCAGTTCTTC. The rearrangement joins TRBV19 to TRBJ2-1; D remains unclear. CDR1 and CDR2 (germline): LNHDA, SQIVND (reference sequence). Trimming took off 5 bases at V and 10 bases at J, with 12 bases between the two ends. The CDR3 contains 12 residues.

This clonotype has a handful of counts. The chain joins TRBV20-1 to TRBJ2-1, with 10 bases matching TRBD1. The V gene's germline CDR1 is DFQATT and CDR2 SNEGSKA (reference sequence). There are 14 residues in the CDR3. The V and J ends lost 8 bases and 4 bases, in that order; junction bases with no gene match: 8. The CDR3 DNA is TGCAGTACCCAAGGACAGGGGGGGTACAATGAGCAGTTCTTC. The encoded protein is CSTQGQGGYNEQFF.

This clonotype is classed as medium-sized. The chain employs TRBV21-1 and TRBJ2-1; no DNA check was done on the table's D call, TRBD1. TRBV21-1 is described as a pseudogene. The CDR3 spans 15 residues. The DNA of the CDR3 is TGTGCCAGCAGCAAAGGGGCGCCGAGCCCCAGAGAGCAGTTCTTC. Its translation: CASSKGAPSPREQFF.

There are a few counts of this clonotype. The V call is TRBV20-1, the J call TRBJ2-7, with 9 bases fitting TRBD1. The length of the CDR3 is 14 residues. V was pared by 5 bases and J by 6 bases, with 11 bases of the junction left unmatched. CDR1 is DFQATT, CDR2 SNEGSKA, per germline (reference sequence). The chain's CDR3 is CSAHRDRDASEQYF. In DNA, the CDR3 is TGCAGTGCTCACCGGGACAGGGATGCCAGCGAGCAGTACTTC.

This clonotype was detected ten times or more. The J gene is TRBJ2-1, the V gene TRBV20-1, with TRBD1 matching over 8 bases. Unmatched junction bases numbered 13, after V lost 4 bases and J lost 5 bases. Germline CDR1 DFQATT, CDR2 SNEGSKA (reference sequence). CDR3 length: 16 amino acids. The CDR3 DNA follows: TGCAGTGCTACGCGACTGCCGGGACAGGTAAACAATGAGCAGTTCTTC. Residues: CSATRLPGQVNNEQFF.

This chain joins TRBV4-1 and TRBJ2-3, with D unresolved. Germline CDR1 and CDR2: MGHRA and YSYEKL. The CDR3 is made up of 15 amino acids. Trimming took off 0 bases at V and 0 bases at J, with 7 bases between the two ends. CDR3 loop: CASSQDPVSTDTQYF. Here the CDR3 DNA reads TGCGCCAGCAGCCAAGACCCGGTTAGCACAGATACGCAGTATTTT.

This clonotype ranks as medium-sized (0.01 to 0.1%). The chain carries TRBV5-6 and TRBJ2-3; D possibly matches TRBD1 or TRBD2 (5 bases each). The CDR3 is 17 residues long. The germline V and J ends were trimmed by 1 base and 2 bases, with 17 bases remaining between them. Germline values: CDR1 SGHDT, CDR2 YYEEEE. The CDR3 loop is CASSLSRDPFFTDTQYF. The CDR3 DNA reads TGTGCCAGCAGCTTGAGCAGGGACCCTTTCTTCACAGATACGCAGTATTTT.

At least ten counts were recorded for this clonotype. The chain employs TRBV2 and TRBJ1-5; no clear D. CDR1 and CDR2 (germline): SNHLY, FYNNEI. Trimming left V 8 bases short and J 4 bases short, with 24 bases between. This CDR3 comprises 17 residues. The CDR3 protein is CASRAGVTASLNQPQHF. The DNA of the CDR3 is TGTGCCAGCCGAGCGGGCGTTACAGCCTCTTTGAATCAGCCCCAGCATTTT.

This clonotype was observed at least ten times. The gene calls are TRBV28 and TRBJ2-1, with 8 nucleotides matching TRBD2. Germline-derived CDR1 and CDR2 are MDHEN and SYDVKM. The J segment lost 8 bases and the V segment lost 4 bases, leaving 10 bases of the junction unmatched. This CDR3 has 15 residues. The CDR3 DNA sequence: TGTGCCAGCAGTTCCGGAAGCGGGAGAAGGGATGAGCAGTTCTTC. It encodes CASSSGSGRRDEQFF.

This clonotype was seen repeatedly, ten times or more. V is TRBV29-1 and J is TRBJ2-7; D not resolved. The CDR3 is 12 amino acids. The germline V gene encodes CDR1 SQVTM and CDR2 ANQGSEA. The V gene lost 5 bases and the J gene lost 2 bases, with 10 bases spanning the gap. The CDR3 DNA reads as TGCAGCGTTAGACCCTCAACCTACGAGCAGTACTTC. It is translated as CSVRPSTYEQYF.

This clonotype was seen more than once but under ten times. The chain carries TRBV4-2 and TRBJ2-7, with TRBD2 matching over 9 bases. This CDR3 has 17 amino acids. CDR1 is LGHNA and CDR2 is YNFKEQ in the germline V gene. V lost 1 base, J lost 3 bases, and 10 bases stayed unmatched. Written as DNA, the CDR3 is TGTGCCAGCAGCCAAGCCCTGTCGGGTAGCGGGAGCTACGAGCAGTACTTC. It is translated as CASSQALSGSGSYEQYF.

This clonotype was detected many times. The chain recombines TRBV10-2 with TRBJ2-1; TRBD2 is a possible D gene (6 bases). Germline loops: CDR1 WSHSY, CDR2 SAAADI. The CDR3 totals 11 residues. V was trimmed by 7 bases and J by 9 bases, leaving 10 bases between them. The CDR3 DNA is TGCGCCAGCAAGCTCGGGGGTGAGCAGTTCTTC. It codes for CASKLGGEQFF.

This clonotype has a count of ten or more. V gene TRBV7-8 combines with J gene TRBJ1-5; TRBD1 aligns across 7 bases. The CDR3 has 17 residues. Germline lookup yields CDR1 SGHVS and CDR2 FQNEAQ. Trimming took 6 bases from V and 0 from J; bases not matched to a gene: 11. As DNA, the CDR3 is TGTGCCAGCAGTAATCCGGGACAGCTTTATAGCAATCAGCCCCAGCATTTT. Protein sequence: CASSNPGQLYSNQPQHF. Using reference TRBV7-8 and TRBJ1-5 for the parts outside the CDR3, the full variable domain is GAGVSQSPRYKVAKRGQDVALRCDPISGHVSLFWYQQALGQGPEFLTYFQNEAQLDKSGLPSDRFFAERPEGSVSTLKIQRTQQEDSAVYLCASSNPGQLYSNQPQHFGDGTRLSIL.

The sample holds many counts of this clonotype. The chain is built from TRBV6-5 and TRBJ2-1; 9 positions agree with TRBD1. V shed 2 bases, J shed 7 bases, and the junction held 0 bases outside the gene matches. CDR1 and CDR2 (germline): MNHEY, SVGAGI. The CDR3 totals 13 residues. CDR3 protein: CASSYGTGNEQFF. CDR3 nucleotide sequence: TGTGCCAGCAGTTACGGGACAGGGAATGAGCAGTTCTTC.

This clonotype was detected many times. The chain uses TRBV6-6 and TRBJ2-3; no clear D. CDR3 length equals 14 residues. Looked up from germline, CDR1 is MNHNY and CDR2 is SVGAGI (reference sequence). V shed 6 bases and J shed 1 base, with 11 bases lying between them. Here the CDR3 reads CASSHGVGTDTQYF. The CDR3 DNA sequence: TGTGCCAGCAGCCACGGTGTTGGCACAGATACGCAGTATTTT.

In this sample, this clonotype turned up many times. This chain joins TRBV7-3 and TRBJ2-1; 7 bases fit TRBD2. The CDR3 extends over 15 amino acids. The J segment lost 3 bases and the V segment lost 6 bases, leaving 8 bases of the junction unmatched. The germline V gene has CDR1 SGHTA and CDR2 FQGTGA. CDR3 residues: CASSKAGFDYNEQFF. CDR3 DNA: TGTGCCAGCAGTAAAGCGGGGTTCGACTACAATGAGCAGTTCTTC.

This clonotype was seen many times. V is TRBV20-1 and J is TRBJ2-7; D ambiguous. The V end was cut by 4 bases, the J end by 5 bases, with 9 bases between. The CDR3 extends over 11 amino acids. CDR1 and CDR2 (germline): DFQATT, SNEGSKA (reference sequence). In DNA, the CDR3 is TGCAGTGCTAACGTGGGGAACGAGCAGTACTTC. It encodes CSANVGNEQYF.

This clonotype was detected only a few times. The V and J genes are TRBV20-1 and TRBJ1-6; D remains ambiguous. V was clipped by 2 bases and J by 10 bases, with 9 bases between them. The germline V gene has CDR1 DFQATT and CDR2 SNEGSKA (reference sequence). The CDR3 loop spans 12 amino acids. The CDR3 nucleotides are TGCAGTGCTAGACTGCTAGAGTCACCCCTCCACTTT. Its protein is CSARLLESPLHF.

This clonotype showed up many times. The V gene is TRBV19, the J gene TRBJ2-1, with a tentative D call TRBD1 (6 bases). V lost 5 bases, J lost 1 base, and 9 bases lay in between. This CDR3 spans 14 amino acids. Germline CDR1 is LNHDA and CDR2 is SQIVND (reference sequence). In nucleotides, the CDR3 is TGTGCCAGTAGTTTTGGACAGTCCTACAATGAGCAGTTCTTC. This sequence encodes CASSFGQSYNEQFF.

This clonotype is termed medium-sized (0.01 to 0.1%). The chain joins TRBV29-1 to TRBJ1-1; D remains ambiguous. The V end lost 6 bases, the J end lost 7 bases, and 15 bases lay between the germline ends. The length of the CDR3 is 12 residues. Germline-derived CDR1 and CDR2 are SQVTM and ANQGSEA. CDR3 DNA: TGCAGCGTACGTGGGGAAGTCGGTGAAGCTTTCTTT. It codes for CSVRGEVGEAFF.